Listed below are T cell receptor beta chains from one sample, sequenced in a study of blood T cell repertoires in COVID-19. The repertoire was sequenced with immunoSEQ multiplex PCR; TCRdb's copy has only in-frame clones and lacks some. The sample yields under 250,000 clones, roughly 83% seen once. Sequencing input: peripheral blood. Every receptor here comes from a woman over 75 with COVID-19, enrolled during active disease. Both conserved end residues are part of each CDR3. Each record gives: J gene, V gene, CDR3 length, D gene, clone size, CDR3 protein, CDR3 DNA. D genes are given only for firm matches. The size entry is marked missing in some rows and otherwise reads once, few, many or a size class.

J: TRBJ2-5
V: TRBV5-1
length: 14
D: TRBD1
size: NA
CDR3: CASSWDRVQETQYF
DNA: TGCGCCAGCAGCTGGGACAGGGTACAAGAGACCCAGTACTTC

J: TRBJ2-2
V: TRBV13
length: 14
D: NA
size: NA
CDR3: CASSFGHTTGELFF
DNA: TGTGCCAGCAGCTTTGGGCATACTACCGGGGAGCTGTTTTTT

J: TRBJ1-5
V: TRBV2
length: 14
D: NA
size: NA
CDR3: CASRGSQSIQPQHF
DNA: TGTGCCAGCAGGGGCTCCCAGTCTATTCAGCCCCAGCATTTT

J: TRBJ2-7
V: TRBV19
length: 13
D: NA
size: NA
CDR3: CASSIFRGGEQYF
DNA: TGTGCCAGTAGTATTTTCCGGGGTGGGGAGCAGTACTTC

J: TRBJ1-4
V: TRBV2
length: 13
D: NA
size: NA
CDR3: CASSDQAQGKLFF
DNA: TGTGCCAGCAGTGATCAGGCCCAGGGAAAACTGTTTTTT

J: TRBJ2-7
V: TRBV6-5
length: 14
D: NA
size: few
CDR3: CASSTRDTHYEQYF
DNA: TGTGCCAGCAGTACCCGGGACACCCACTACGAGCAGTACTTC

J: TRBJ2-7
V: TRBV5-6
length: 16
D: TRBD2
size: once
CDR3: CASSVGLAGGTYEQYF
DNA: TGTGCCAGCAGCGTGGGACTAGCGGGGGGGACCTACGAGCAGTACTTC

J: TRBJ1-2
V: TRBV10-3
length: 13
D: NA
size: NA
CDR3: CAITPTENYGYTF
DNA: TGTGCCATCACCCCGACAGAAAACTATGGCTACACCTTC

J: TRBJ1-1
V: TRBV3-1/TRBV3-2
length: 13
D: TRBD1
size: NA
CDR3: CASSQGTGVGAFF
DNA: TGTGCCAGCAGCCAAGGGACAGGGGTTGGAGCTTTCTTT

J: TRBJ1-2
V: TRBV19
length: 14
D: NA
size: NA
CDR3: CASSARQIAGGYTF
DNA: TGTGCCAGTAGTGCGAGACAGATAGCTGGTGGCTACACCTTC